This T cell receptor beta chain derives from a study of cytomegalovirus exposure and HLA in healthy donors. Findings of the study overall: Presence/absence analyses assumed roughly uniform sequencing depth across donors, which may not hold. Several top significant clusters appeared, in a later analysis, to be linked to common viral pathogens.

Trimming cost V 0 bases and J 1 base; bases outside gene matches: 0. The CDR3 extends over 14 amino acids. CDR1 is SGHNT and CDR2 is YYREEE in the germline V gene (reference sequence). The PCR was carried out with 60 Vbeta primers and 13 Jbeta primers. Assay used: immunoSEQ multiplex PCR; TCRdb lists only in-frame clones, some missing. The sample includes roughly 200,000 clones, around 80% of them seen just once. Comments on this clone: Its matching antigen is unknown.

The chain uses TRBV5-4 and TRBJ2-5; 7 nucleotides match TRBD1. Sequencing was carried out using PBMCs. The source is a woman in her fifties or sixties in good health and CMV-seropositive. CDR3 coding DNA: TGTGCCAGCAGCTTGGGACAGGGCCAAGAGACCCAGTACTTC. It translates to CASSLGQGQETQYF.